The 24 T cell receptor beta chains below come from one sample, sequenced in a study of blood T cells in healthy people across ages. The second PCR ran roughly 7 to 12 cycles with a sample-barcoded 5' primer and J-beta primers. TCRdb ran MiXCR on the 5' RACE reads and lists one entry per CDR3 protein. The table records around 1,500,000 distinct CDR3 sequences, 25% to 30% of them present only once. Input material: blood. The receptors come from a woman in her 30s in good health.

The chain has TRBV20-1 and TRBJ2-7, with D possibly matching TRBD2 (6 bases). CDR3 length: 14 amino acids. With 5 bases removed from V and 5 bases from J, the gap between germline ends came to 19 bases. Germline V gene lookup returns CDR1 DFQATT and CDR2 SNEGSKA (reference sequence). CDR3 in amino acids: CSAPQSGAGNEQYF. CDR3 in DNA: TGCAGTGCTCCCCAGTCGGGAGCTGGGAACGAGCAGTACTTC.

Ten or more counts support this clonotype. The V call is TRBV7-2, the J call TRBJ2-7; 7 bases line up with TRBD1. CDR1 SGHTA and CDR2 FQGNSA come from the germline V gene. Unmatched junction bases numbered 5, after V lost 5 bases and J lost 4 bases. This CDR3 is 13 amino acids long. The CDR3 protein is CASSVGQRYEQYF. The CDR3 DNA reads TGTGCCAGCAGCGTGGGACAGAGATACGAGCAGTACTTC.

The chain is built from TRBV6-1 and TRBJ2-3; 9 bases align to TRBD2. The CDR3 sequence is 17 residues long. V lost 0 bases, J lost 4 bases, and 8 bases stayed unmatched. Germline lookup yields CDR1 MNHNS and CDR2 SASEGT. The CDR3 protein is CASSEARLAVGADTQYF. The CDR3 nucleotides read TGTGCCAGCAGTGAAGCGCGACTAGCGGTGGGGGCAGATACGCAGTATTTT.

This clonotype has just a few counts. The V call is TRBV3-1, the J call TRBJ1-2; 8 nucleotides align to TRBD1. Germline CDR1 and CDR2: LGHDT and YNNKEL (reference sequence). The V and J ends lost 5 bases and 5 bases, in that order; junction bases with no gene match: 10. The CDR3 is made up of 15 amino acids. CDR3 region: CASSATGAPPYGYTF. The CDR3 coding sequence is TGTGCCAGCAGCGCGACAGGGGCTCCTCCATATGGCTACACCTTC.

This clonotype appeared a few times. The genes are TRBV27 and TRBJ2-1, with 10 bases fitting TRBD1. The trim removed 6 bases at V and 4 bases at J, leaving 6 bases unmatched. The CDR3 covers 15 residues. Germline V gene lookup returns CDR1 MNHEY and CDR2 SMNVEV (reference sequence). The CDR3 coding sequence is TGTGCCAGCAGCCGGGGACAGGGGATTTACAATGAGCAGTTCTTC. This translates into CASSRGQGIYNEQFF.

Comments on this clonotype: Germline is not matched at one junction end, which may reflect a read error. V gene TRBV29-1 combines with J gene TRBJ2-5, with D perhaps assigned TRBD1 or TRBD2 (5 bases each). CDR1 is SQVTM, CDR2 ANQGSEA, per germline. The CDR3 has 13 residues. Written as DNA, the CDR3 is TGCGGCGTTGAAAGAGGGGCTGTCGAGACCCAGTACTTC. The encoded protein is CGVERGAVETQYF.

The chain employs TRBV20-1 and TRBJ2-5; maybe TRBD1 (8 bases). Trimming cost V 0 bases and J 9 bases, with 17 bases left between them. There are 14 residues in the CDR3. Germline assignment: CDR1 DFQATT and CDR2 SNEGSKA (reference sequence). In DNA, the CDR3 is TGCAGTGCTAGAGATGGGACAGGTCGGGAGGCCCAGTACTTC. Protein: CSARDGTGREAQYF.

CDR3 in amino acids: CSANNPGLAGGNQETQYF. CDR3 bases: TGCAGTGCCAACAACCCGGGACTAGCGGGAGGAAACCAAGAGACCCAGTACTTC. The chain couples TRBV20-1 to TRBJ2-5; the match to TRBD2 covers 15 bases. CDR1 DFQATT and CDR2 SNEGSKA come from the germline V gene (reference sequence). Germline trimming cut 6 bases from V and 0 bases from J; bases unmatched to any gene: 11. There are 18 residues in the CDR3.

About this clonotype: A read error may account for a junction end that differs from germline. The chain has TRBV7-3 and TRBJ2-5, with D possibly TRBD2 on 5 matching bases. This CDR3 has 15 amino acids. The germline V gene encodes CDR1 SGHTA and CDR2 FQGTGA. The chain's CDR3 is CACSFVPGTSETQYF. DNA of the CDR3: TGTGCCTGCAGCTTCGTTCCGGGAACGTCAGAGACCCAGTACTTC.

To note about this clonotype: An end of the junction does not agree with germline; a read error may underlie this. The CDR3 DNA reads as TGTACCAGCAGCTTAGATAGCGACGAGCAGTACTTC. Its protein is CTSSLDSDEQYF. The V gene is TRBV11-1, the J gene TRBJ2-7, with D possibly being TRBD2 (5 bases). CDR3 size: 12 residues. Looked up from germline, CDR1 is SGHAT and CDR2 is FQDESV (reference sequence). The full variable domain, its missing parts supplied by reference TRBV11-1 and TRBJ2-7, is EAEVAQSPRYKITEKSQAVAFWCDPISGHATLYWYRQILGQGPELLVQFQDESVVDDSQLPKDRFSAERLKGVDSTLKIQPAELGDSAMYLCTSSLDSDEQYFGPGTRLTVT.

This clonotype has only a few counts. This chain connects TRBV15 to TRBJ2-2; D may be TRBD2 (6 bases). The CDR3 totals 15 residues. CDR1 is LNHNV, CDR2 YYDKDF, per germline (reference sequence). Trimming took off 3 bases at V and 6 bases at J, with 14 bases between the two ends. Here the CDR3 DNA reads TGTGCCACCAGCAGGGCCCGGGGCGGGGCCGGGGAGCTGTTTTTT. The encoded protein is CATSRARGGAGELFF.

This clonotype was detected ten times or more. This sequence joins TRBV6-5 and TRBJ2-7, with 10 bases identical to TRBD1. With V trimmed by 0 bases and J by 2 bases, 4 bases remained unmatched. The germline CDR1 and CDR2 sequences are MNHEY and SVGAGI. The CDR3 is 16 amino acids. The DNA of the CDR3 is TGTGCCAGCAGTTACTCCTGGGACAGGGGCCCCTACGAGCAGTACTTC. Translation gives CASSYSWDRGPYEQYF.

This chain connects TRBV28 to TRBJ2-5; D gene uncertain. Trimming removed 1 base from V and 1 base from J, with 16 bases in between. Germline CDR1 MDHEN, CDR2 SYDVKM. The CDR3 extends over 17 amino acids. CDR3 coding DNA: TGTGCCAGCAGTTTATTAGGGCAGGAGCACGGCCAAGAGACCCAGTACTTC. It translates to CASSLLGQEHGQETQYF.

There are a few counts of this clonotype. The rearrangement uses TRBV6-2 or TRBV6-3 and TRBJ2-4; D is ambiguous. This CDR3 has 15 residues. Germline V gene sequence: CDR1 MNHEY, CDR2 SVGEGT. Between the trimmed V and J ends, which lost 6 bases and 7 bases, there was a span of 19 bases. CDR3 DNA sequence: TGTGCCAGCAGACGACACACGTCGGACGGTAACATTCAGTACTTC. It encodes CASRRHTSDGNIQYF.

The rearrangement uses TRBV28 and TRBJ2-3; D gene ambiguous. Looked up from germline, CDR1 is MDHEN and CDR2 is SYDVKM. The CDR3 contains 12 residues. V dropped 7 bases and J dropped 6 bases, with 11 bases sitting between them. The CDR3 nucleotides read TGTGCCAGCAAAAGGGATCCGGATACGCAGTATTTT. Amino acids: CASKRDPDTQYF.

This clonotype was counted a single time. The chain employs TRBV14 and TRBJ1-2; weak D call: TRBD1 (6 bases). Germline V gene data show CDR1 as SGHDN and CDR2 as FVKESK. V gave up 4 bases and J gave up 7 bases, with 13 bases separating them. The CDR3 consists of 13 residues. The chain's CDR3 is CASSPVQDSGYTF. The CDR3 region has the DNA TGTGCCAGCAGCCCAGTACAGGACAGTGGCTACACCTTC.

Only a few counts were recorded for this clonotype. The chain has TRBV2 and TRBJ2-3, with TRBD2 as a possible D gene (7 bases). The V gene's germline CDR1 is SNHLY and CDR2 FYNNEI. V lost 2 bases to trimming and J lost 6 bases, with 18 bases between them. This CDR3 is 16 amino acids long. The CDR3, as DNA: TGTGCCAGCAGTGAACTTGCGGGGGCCCTTCGGGATACGCAGTATTTT. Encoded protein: CASSELAGALRDTQYF.

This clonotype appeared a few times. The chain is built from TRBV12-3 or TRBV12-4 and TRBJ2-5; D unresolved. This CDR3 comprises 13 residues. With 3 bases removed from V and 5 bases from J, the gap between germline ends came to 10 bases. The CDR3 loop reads CASSFWVGETQYF. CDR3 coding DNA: TGTGCCAGCAGTTTTTGGGTTGGGGAGACCCAGTACTTC.

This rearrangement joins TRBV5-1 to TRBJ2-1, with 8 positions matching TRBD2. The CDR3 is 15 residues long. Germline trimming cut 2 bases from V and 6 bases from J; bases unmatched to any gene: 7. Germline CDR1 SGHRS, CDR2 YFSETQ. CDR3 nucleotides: TGCGCCAGCAGCTTCGGCTGGACTAGCATCAATGAGCAGTTCTTC. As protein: CASSFGWTSINEQFF.

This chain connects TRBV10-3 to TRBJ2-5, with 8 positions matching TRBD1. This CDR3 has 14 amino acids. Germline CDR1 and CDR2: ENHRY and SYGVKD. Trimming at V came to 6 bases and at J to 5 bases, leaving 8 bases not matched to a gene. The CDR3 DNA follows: TGTGCCATCAGCCGGACAGGGTCCAGGGAGACCCAGTACTTC. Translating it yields CAISRTGSRETQYF.

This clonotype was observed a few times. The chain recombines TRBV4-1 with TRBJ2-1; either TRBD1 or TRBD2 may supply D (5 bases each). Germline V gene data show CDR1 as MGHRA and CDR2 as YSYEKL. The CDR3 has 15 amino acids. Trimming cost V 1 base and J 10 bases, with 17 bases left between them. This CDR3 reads CASSQVWTQGVEQFF. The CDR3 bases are TGCGCCAGCAGCCAAGTGTGGACTCAGGGTGTGGAGCAGTTCTTC.

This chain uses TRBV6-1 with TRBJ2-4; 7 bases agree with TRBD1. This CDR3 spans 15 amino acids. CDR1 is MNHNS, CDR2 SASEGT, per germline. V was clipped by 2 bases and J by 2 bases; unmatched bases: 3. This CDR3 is CASSELQGTKNIQYF. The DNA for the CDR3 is TGTGCCAGCAGTGAATTACAGGGGACCAAAAACATTCAGTACTTC.

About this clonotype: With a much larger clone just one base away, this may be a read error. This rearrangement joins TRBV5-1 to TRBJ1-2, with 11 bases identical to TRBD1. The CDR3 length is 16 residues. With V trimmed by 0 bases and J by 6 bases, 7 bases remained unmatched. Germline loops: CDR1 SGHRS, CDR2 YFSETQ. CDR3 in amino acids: CASSLEKPGQGDGYTF. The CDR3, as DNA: TGCGCCAGCAGCTTGGAAAAGCCGGGACAGGGGGATGGCTACACCTTC. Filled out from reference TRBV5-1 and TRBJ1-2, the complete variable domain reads KAGVTQTPRYLIKTRGQQVTLSCSPISGHRSVSWYQQTPGQGLQFLFEYFSETQRNKGNFPGRFSGRQFSNSRSEMNVSTLELGDSALYLCASSLEKPGQGDGYTFGSGTRLTVV.

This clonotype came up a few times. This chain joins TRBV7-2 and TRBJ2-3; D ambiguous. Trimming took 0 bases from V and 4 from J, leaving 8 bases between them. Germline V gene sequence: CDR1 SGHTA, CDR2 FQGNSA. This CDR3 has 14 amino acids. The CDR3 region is CASSLALESDTQYF. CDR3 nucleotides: TGTGCCAGCAGCTTAGCGCTCGAGTCAGATACGCAGTATTTT.